This passage covers 21 T cell receptor beta chains from one sample sequenced in a study of Graves' ophthalmopathy and Graves' hyperthyroidism. RNA transcripts yielded amplified TCR beta CDR3 regions. Amplification began with first-round RT-PCR using HTBI primers, then second-round multiplex PCR was performed. TCRdb processed the multiplex PCR reads anew with MiXCR; each CDR3 protein has one entry. The sample carries 660,000 or so distinct CDR3 sequences, roughly 41% recorded once. The sample comprised peripheral blood. These receptors were taken from an adult man with Graves' ophthalmopathy.

V is TRBV20-1 and J is TRBJ1-5, with D possibly matching TRBD1 (5 bases). Deletions cut 3 bases from V and 14 bases from J, with 20 bases between. CDR3 length equals 13 residues. Germline CDR1 reads DFQATT; CDR2 reads SNEGSKA (reference sequence). CDR3 protein: CSASGWDSYYEHF. DNA of the CDR3: TGCAGTGCTAGCGGCTGGGACTCCTACTACGAGCATTTT.

The V call is TRBV7-9, the J call TRBJ2-2, with D perhaps matching TRBD2 (6 bases). V dropped 2 bases and J dropped 5 bases, with 15 bases sitting between them. The CDR3 has 16 amino acids. CDR1 SEHNR and CDR2 FQNEAQ come from the germline V gene (reference sequence). CDR3 sequence: CASSLYLAGRTGELFF. As DNA, the CDR3 is TGTGCCAGCAGCTTATATTTGGCGGGGCGTACCGGGGAGCTGTTTTTT.

Of note for this clonotype: One end of the junction varies from germline; a read error may be responsible. CDR3 residues: CGSSATEAFF. Written as DNA, the CDR3 is TGTGGCAGCAGTGCGACTGAAGCTTTCTTT. The V and J genes are TRBV25-1 and TRBJ1-1; D unresolved. This CDR3 has 10 amino acids. From germline, CDR1 is MGHDK and CDR2 SYGVNS. The full variable domain, with the rest looked up from reference TRBV25-1 and TRBJ1-1, is EADIYQTPRYLVIGTGKKITLECSQTMGHDKMYWYQQDPGMELHLIHYSYGVNSTEKGDLSSESTVSRIRTEHFPLTLESARPSHTSQYLCGSSATEAFFGQGTRLTVV.

At least ten counts were recorded for this clonotype. This chain links TRBV7-2 with TRBJ1-1; D not resolved. The length of the CDR3 is 15 residues. Looked up from germline, CDR1 is SGHTA and CDR2 is FQGNSA. V gave up 1 base and J gave up 0 bases, with 9 bases separating them. CDR3 sequence (DNA): TGTGCCAGCAGCTTAGTAACCTTTGTGAACACTGAAGCTTTCTTT. Translation gives CASSLVTFVNTEAFF. The whole variable domain, remainder taken from reference TRBV7-2 and TRBJ1-1, is GAGVSQSPSNKVTEKGKDVELRCDPISGHTALYWYRQSLGQGLEFLIYFQGNSAPDKSGLPSDRFSAERTGGSVSTLTIQRTQQEDSAVYLCASSLVTFVNTEAFFGQGTRLTVV.

The rearrangement links TRBV2 to TRBJ2-6; weak D call: TRBD1 (5 bases). The CDR3 length is 18 residues. Germline V lookup: CDR1 SNHLY, CDR2 FYNNEI. V shed 5 bases and J shed 0 bases, with 17 bases lying between them. The CDR3 sequence is CASSLFLTASSGANVLTF. As DNA, the CDR3 is TGTGCCAGCAGTTTATTCTTGACAGCCAGCTCTGGGGCCAACGTCCTGACTTTC.

J is TRBJ2-7 and V is TRBV10-3; 10 nucleotides match TRBD2. V shed 6 bases and J 5 bases; nucleotides not matched to a gene: 7. The CDR3 loop spans 14 amino acids. From germline, CDR1 is ENHRY and CDR2 SYGVKD. The CDR3 region is CAIRASGGRHEQYF. CDR3 DNA sequence: TGTGCCATCAGGGCTAGCGGGGGACGCCACGAGCAGTACTTC.

With respect to this clonotype: Germline and junction disagree at one end, which may indicate a read error. The V and J genes are TRBV7-9 and TRBJ2-2, with 12 bases identical to TRBD2. CDR3 length: 17 amino acids. The germline V gene has CDR1 SEHNR and CDR2 FQNEAQ (reference sequence). The chain's CDR3 is CASHTTSGSGLAGEPFF. In nucleotides, the CDR3 is TGTGCCAGCCACACGACTAGCGGGAGCGGATTAGCCGGGGAGCCGTTTTTT.

This clonotype was counted a few times. One junction end does not reproduce the germline sequence, and a read error may be involved. V usage is TRBV9 and J usage is TRBJ2-2; D remains ambiguous. This CDR3 is built from 17 residues. In germline, CDR1 is SGDLS, CDR2 YYNGEE. The CDR3, as DNA: TGCGCCAGCAGCGCCCCACGTGTGGGGTCGGGCACCGGGGAGCTGTTTTTT. Amino acids: CASSAPRVGSGTGELFF.

This clonotype was found many times. V is TRBV20-1 and J is TRBJ2-5; 8 positions match TRBD1. Germline loops: CDR1 DFQATT, CDR2 SNEGSKA (reference sequence). The CDR3 has 13 amino acids. V gave up 5 bases and J gave up 5 bases; unmatched junction bases: 7. In DNA, the CDR3 is TGCAGTGCTCCACGACAGGGGAGGGAGACCCAGTACTTC. This gives the protein CSAPRQGRETQYF.

The chain joins TRBV19 to TRBJ2-7; TRBD2 might be the D (5 bases). Trimming took off 7 bases at V and 5 bases at J, with 15 bases between the two ends. The CDR3 covers 13 residues. CDR1 and CDR2 (germline): LNHDA, SQIVND (reference sequence). This CDR3 is CASKFSAGNEQYF. CDR3 nucleotides: TGTGCCAGTAAGTTCTCTGCGGGCAACGAGCAGTACTTC.

This clonotype was detected a few times. This rearrangement joins TRBV20-1 to TRBJ2-7; 7 positions match TRBD1. CDR1 and CDR2 (germline): DFQATT, SNEGSKA (reference sequence). The J segment lost 1 base and the V segment lost 4 bases, leaving 10 bases of the junction unmatched. This CDR3 has 15 residues. The CDR3 coding sequence is TGCAGTGCTAACCCAAGGGACAGATTATCCTACGAGCAGTACTTC. It is translated as CSANPRDRLSYEQYF.

J is TRBJ2-1 and V is TRBV29-1; no reliable D call. V was clipped by 1 base and J by 2 bases, with 9 bases between them. The CDR3 extends over 14 amino acids. Germline CDR1 and CDR2: SQVTM and ANQGSEA. The CDR3 bases are TGCAGCGTTGAAGGAGGACCCCCCTACAATGAGCAGTTCTTC. It yields the protein CSVEGGPPYNEQFF.

The J gene is TRBJ1-2, the V gene TRBV29-1; 7 nucleotides align to TRBD1. Germline CDR1 and CDR2: SQVTM and ANQGSEA. The junction had 10 bases not matched to a gene; V was cut back by 7 bases and J by 5 bases. The CDR3 is 13 residues long. CDR3 DNA sequence: TGCAGCGCCCGGGCAGGCAGGGGGTATGGCTACACCTTC. Its translation: CSARAGRGYGYTF.

This clonotype was seen ten or more times. The rearrangement uses TRBV10-3 and TRBJ1-2; possibly TRBD1 for D (5 bases). V gave up 8 bases and J gave up 8 bases, with 6 bases separating them. This CDR3 region has 9 residues. The germline gives CDR1 ENHRY, CDR2 SYGVKD. CDR3 nucleotides: TGTGCCATCGGGGGAGGCTACACCTTC. This encodes CAIGGGYTF.

This clonotype was found many times. The genes are TRBV6-6 and TRBJ1-5; a possible D gene is TRBD1 (5 bases). With 0 bases removed from V and 8 bases from J, the gap between germline ends came to 11 bases. The CDR3 sequence is 14 residues long. Germline values: CDR1 MNHNY, CDR2 SVGAGI (reference sequence). The CDR3 nucleotides are TGTGCCAGCAGTTACTCGAGGGGATCGAAGCCCCAGCATTTT. This codes for CASSYSRGSKPQHF.

Comments on this clonotype: A read error may explain this, as a much larger clone is one base away. The rearrangement joins TRBV9 to TRBJ2-5, with a weak D call TRBD2 (5 bases). The germline V gene has CDR1 SGDLS and CDR2 YYNGEE. Trimming shortened V by 4 bases and J by 7 bases, and 17 bases separated the two germline ends. The CDR3 is made up of 14 amino acids. CDR3: CASSRAAAEGTQYF. For the CDR3, the DNA is TGTGCCAGCAGCCGAGCGGCGGCAGAGGGGACCCAGTACTTC. Variable domain in full (rest from reference TRBV9 and TRBJ2-5): DSGVTQTPKHLITATGQRVTLRCSPRSGDLSVYWYQQSLDQGLQFLIQYYNGEERAKGNILERFSAQQFPDLHSELNLSSLELGDSALYFCASSRAAAEGTQYFGPGTRLLVL.

This clonotype was recorded at least ten times. The chain joins TRBV7-9 to TRBJ2-7; TRBD2 matches at 7 bases. The CDR3 has 15 amino acids. Germline assignment: CDR1 SEHNR and CDR2 FQNEAQ (reference sequence). The ends lost 5 bases at V and 0 bases at J; junction bases unmatched: 7. CDR3 bases: TGTGCCAGCAGCCCTAGCGGAGCAAGCTCCTACGAGCAGTACTTC. Residues: CASSPSGASSYEQYF.

This clonotype was counted at least ten times. This sequence joins TRBV6-6 and TRBJ1-4, with unresolved D. The CDR3 is made up of 12 amino acids. In germline, CDR1 is MNHNY, CDR2 SVGAGI (reference sequence). Trimming removed 5 bases at V and 14 bases at J, with 15 bases between. CDR3 nucleotide sequence: TGTGCCAGCAGTCTCGATGGTGTTGCGCTGTTTTTT. Protein sequence: CASSLDGVALFF.

V and J are TRBV5-8 and TRBJ2-5; either TRBD1 or TRBD2 may supply D (6 bases each). Trimming took off 1 base at V and 9 bases at J, with 22 bases between the two ends. The CDR3 has 16 residues. Germline assignment: CDR1 SGHTS and CDR2 YDEGEE. CDR3 amino acids: CASSLTGRGAFRPQYF. DNA for the CDR3: TGTGCCAGCAGCTTGACAGGGCGGGGAGCCTTCCGGCCCCAGTACTTC.

This clonotype was detected many times. V gene TRBV7-6 combines with J gene TRBJ1-6; the D gene is possibly TRBD1 (5 bases). Trimming took off 1 base at V and 14 bases at J, with 15 bases between the two ends. CDR3 length equals 14 residues. The germline CDR1 and CDR2 sequences are SGHVS and FNYEAQ. CDR3 sequence (DNA): TGTGCCAGCAGCTTAGGGACCCGTGGGGCGACCCTCCACTTT. Residues: CASSLGTRGATLHF.

The rearrangement uses TRBV10-3 and TRBJ2-5; D might be TRBD1 (5 bases). Trimming removed 3 bases from V and 5 bases from J, with 19 bases in between. Germline CDR1 ENHRY, CDR2 SYGVKD. This CDR3 comprises 16 residues. The CDR3 region is CAISDAGYTEGETQYF. The CDR3 DNA reads as TGTGCCATCAGTGACGCAGGGTACACTGAAGGGGAGACCCAGTACTTC.